A single sample gave rise to the 10 T cell receptor beta chains below, sequenced in a study of pediatric ulcerative colitis. Here immunoSEQ multiplex PCR was the method, and the copy in TCRdb shows in-frame clones only, minus some. Of 13,000 to 15,000 clones listed, over 80% were seen once; the top ten hold over 0.75%. Sequencing used blood. The receptors shown here come from a boy aged 5-17 years with moderate ulcerative colitis.

This clone was detected only once. The V call is TRBV30, the J call TRBJ2-6; 7 bases fit TRBD1. With 0 bases clipped from V and 0 bases from J, the junction kept 14 bases outside the gene matches. Germline-derived CDR1 and CDR2 are GTSNPN and SVGIG (reference sequence). CDR3 size: 20 residues. The CDR3 here is CAWSVLWQGVIDSGANVLTF. Here the CDR3 DNA reads TGTGCCTGGAGTGTACTCTGGCAGGGGGTGATAGACTCTGGGGCCAACGTCCTGACTTTC.

The gene calls are TRBV19 and TRBJ2-1; no firm D call. The CDR3 totals 13 residues. V lost 0 bases to trimming and J lost 7 bases, with 7 bases between them. CDR1 and CDR2 from the germline V gene are LNHDA and SQIVND (reference sequence). The CDR3 nucleotides read TGTGCCAGTAGTATAGATCCCAGTAATGAGCAGTTCTTC. It encodes CASSIDPSNEQFF.

The V gene is TRBV25-1, the J gene TRBJ2-1; possible D gene TRBD1, 6 bases. In germline, CDR1 is MGHDK, CDR2 SYGVNS. CDR3 length: 15 residues. V was cut by 4 bases and J by 9 bases, with 19 bases left in between. DNA for the CDR3: TGTGCCAGCAGTGTGGGACATTCTTTGGTAATTGAGCAGTTCTTC. Residues: CASSVGHSLVIEQFF. Filled out from reference TRBV25-1 and TRBJ2-1, the complete variable domain reads EADIYQTPRYLVIGTGKKITLECSQTMGHDKMYWYQQDPGMELHLIHYSYGVNSTEKGDLSSESTVSRIRTEHFPLTLESARPSHTSQYLCASSVGHSLVIEQFFGPGTRLTVL.

This rearrangement joins TRBV19 to TRBJ1-1; weak D call: TRBD1 (5 bases). V shed 4 bases and J shed 1 base, with 10 bases lying between them. CDR1 and CDR2 (germline): LNHDA, SQIVND (reference sequence). The CDR3 extends over 14 amino acids. The CDR3 DNA is TGTGCCAGTAGTAAAGGGACCGCGAACACTGAAGCTTTCTTT. This gives the protein CASSKGTANTEAFF.

The gene calls are TRBV5-1 and TRBJ1-4; 7 positions agree with TRBD1. With 3 bases clipped from V and 6 bases from J, the junction kept 5 bases outside the gene matches. The CDR3 has 14 amino acids. CDR1 and CDR2 from the germline V gene are SGHRS and YFSETQ. The chain's CDR3 is CASSSQGGYEKLFF. The CDR3, as DNA: TGCGCCAGCAGCTCGCAGGGGGGCTATGAAAAACTGTTTTTT.

This rearrangement joins TRBV7-3 to TRBJ2-1; tentatively, D is TRBD2 (6 bases). The CDR3 has 16 amino acids. V was trimmed by 2 bases and J by 1 base, leaving 12 bases between them. Germline V lookup: CDR1 SGHTA, CDR2 FQGTGA. Written as DNA, the CDR3 is TGTGCCAGCAGCTTATCGAGGGACTCTTCCTACAATGAGCAGTTCTTC. It is translated as CASSLSRDSSYNEQFF.

This chain uses TRBV4-1 with TRBJ1-6; TRBD1 might be the D (6 bases). The ends were cut back, 4 bases at V and 10 bases at J, with 14 bases in the middle. This CDR3 region has 14 residues. Germline CDR1 MGHRA, CDR2 YSYEKL. The CDR3 nucleotides are TGCGCCAGCAGCCCCTCAGGGGAGAGCTCACCCCTCCACTTT. Its translation: CASSPSGESSPLHF.

DNA for the CDR3: TGTGCCAGCAGCTTTGCAGGGGTTCATGAGCAGTTCTTC. Residues: CASSFAGVHEQFF. The V gene is TRBV7-2, the J gene TRBJ2-1; a weak D match, TRBD1 (6 bases). V shed 3 bases and J shed 8 bases, with 11 bases lying between them. The germline V gene has CDR1 SGHTA and CDR2 FQGNSA. CDR3 length: 13 amino acids.

This chain joins TRBV27 and TRBJ2-6, with a weak D call TRBD1 (6 bases). V was shortened by 7 bases and J by 2 bases, with 9 bases between the two germline ends. This CDR3 region has 14 residues. Germline CDR1 reads MNHEY; CDR2 reads SMNVEV (reference sequence). This chain's CDR3 is CASTTGTGANVLTF. The CDR3 DNA is TGTGCCAGCACTACAGGGACTGGGGCCAACGTCCTGACTTTC.

The rearrangement links TRBV7-9 to TRBJ2-2; the D is unclear. This CDR3 has 14 residues. Trimming removed 4 bases from V and 3 bases from J, with 9 bases in between. Germline CDR1 SEHNR, CDR2 FQNEAQ (reference sequence). CDR3 in amino acids: CASSSVGYTGELFF. In nucleotides, the CDR3 is TGTGCCAGCAGCTCGGTAGGATACACCGGGGAGCTGTTTTTT.